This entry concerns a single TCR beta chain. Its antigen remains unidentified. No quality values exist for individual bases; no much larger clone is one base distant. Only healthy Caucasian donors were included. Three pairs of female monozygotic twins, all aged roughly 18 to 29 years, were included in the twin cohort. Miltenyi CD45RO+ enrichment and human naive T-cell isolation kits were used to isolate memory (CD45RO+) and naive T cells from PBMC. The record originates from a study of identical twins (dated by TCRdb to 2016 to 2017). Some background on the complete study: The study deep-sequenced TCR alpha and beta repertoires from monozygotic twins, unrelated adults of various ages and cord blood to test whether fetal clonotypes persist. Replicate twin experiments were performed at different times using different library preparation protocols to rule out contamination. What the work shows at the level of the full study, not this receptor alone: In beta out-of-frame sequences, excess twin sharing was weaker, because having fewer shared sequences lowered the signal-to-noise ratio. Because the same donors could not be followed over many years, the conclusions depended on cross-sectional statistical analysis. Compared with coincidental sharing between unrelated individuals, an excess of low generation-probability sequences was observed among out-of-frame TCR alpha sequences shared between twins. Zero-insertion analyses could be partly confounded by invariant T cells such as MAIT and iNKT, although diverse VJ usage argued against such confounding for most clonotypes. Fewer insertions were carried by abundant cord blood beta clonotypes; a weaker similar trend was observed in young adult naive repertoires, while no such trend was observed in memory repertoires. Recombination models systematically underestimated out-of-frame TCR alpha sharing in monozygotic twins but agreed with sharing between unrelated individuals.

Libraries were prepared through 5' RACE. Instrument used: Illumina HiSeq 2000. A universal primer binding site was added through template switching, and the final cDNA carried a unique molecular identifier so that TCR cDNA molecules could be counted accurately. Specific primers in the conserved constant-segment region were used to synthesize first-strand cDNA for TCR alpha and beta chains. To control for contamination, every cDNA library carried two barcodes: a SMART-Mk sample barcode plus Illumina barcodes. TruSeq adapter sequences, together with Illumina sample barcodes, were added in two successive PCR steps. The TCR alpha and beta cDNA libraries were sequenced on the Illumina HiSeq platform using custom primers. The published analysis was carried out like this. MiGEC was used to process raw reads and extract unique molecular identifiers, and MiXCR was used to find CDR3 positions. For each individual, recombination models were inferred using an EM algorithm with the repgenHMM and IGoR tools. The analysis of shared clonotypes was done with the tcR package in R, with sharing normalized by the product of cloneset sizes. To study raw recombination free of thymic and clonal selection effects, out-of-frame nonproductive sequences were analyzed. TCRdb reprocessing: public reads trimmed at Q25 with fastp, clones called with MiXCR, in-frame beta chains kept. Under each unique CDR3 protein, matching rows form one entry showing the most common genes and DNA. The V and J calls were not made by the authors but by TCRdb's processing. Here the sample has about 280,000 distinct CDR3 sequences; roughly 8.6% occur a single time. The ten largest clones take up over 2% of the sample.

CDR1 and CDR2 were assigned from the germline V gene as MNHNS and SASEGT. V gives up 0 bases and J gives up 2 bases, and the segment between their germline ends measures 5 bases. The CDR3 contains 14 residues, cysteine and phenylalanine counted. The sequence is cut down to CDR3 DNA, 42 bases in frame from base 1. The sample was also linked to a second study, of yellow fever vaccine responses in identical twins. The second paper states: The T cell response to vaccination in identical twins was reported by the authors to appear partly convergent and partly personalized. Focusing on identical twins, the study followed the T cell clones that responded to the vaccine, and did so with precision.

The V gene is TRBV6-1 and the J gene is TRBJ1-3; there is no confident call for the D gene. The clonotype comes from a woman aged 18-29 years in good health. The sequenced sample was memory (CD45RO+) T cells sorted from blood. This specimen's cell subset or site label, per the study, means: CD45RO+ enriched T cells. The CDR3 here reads CASSEAVPGNTIYF. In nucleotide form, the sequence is TGTGCCAGCAGTGAAGCGGTCCCTGGAAACACCATATATTTT.